A selection of T cell receptor beta chains follows, all from one sample in a study of cytomegalovirus exposure and HLA in healthy donors. Method: immunoSEQ multiplex PCR; TCRdb's copy keeps in-frame clones and lacks some. The sample lists about 120,000 clones, around three quarters occurring once. Sample: PBMCs. Receptor source: a human donor in good health. CDR3s include the opening cysteine and the closing phenylalanine or tryptophan. D genes are given only for firm matches. Only part of the rows carry a size: once, few, many, or a class if the clone is expanded.

d_call j_call clone_size v_call cdr3_aa cdr3_nt
. TRBJ2-4 . TRBV4-1 CASSQSGGPSLLIQYF TGCGCCAGCAGCCAAAGTGGGGGCCCTAGCCTCCTCATTCAGTACTTC
. TRBJ2-7 . TRBV7-9 CASSSQGRGVYEQYF TGTGCCAGCAGCTCCCAGGGCAGGGGGGTTTACGAGCAGTACTTC
TRBD1 TRBJ1-2 . TRBV7-8 CASSPGQGNYGYTF TGTGCCAGCAGCCCGGGACAGGGGAACTATGGCTACACCTTC
. TRBJ1-1 . TRBV7-6 CASSPRDTPVAGTEAFF TGTGCCAGCAGCCCCCGGGACACTCCTGTTGCGGGCACTGAAGCTTTCTTT
TRBD2 TRBJ2-3 . TRBV5-4 CASRPASGGDTQYF TGTGCCAGCAGACCGGCCTCGGGAGGGGATACGCAGTATTTT
TRBD2 TRBJ2-3 . TRBV5-1 CASSGRTSGPDDTQYF TGCGCCAGCAGCGGGCGGACTAGCGGGCCAGATGATACGCAGTATTTT
. TRBJ2-7 . TRBV6-6 CASHRTGSYEQYF TGTGCCAGCCACCGAACAGGCTCCTACGAGCAGTACTTC
. TRBJ1-2 . TRBV6-5 CASSYSAFGYGYTF TGTGCCAGCAGTTACTCTGCGTTTGGCTATGGCTACACCTTC
TRBD2 TRBJ2-3 . TRBV7-9 CASSSIFKREDTQYF TGTGCCAGCAGCAGTATATTTAAGCGGGAGGATACGCAGTATTTT
TRBD2 TRBJ2-4 . TRBV13 CASSLEGTRENSQYF TGTGCCAGCAGCTTAGAGGGGACTAGGGAGAACAGTCAGTACTTC
TRBD1 TRBJ1-1 few TRBV6-6 CASTNRGSSEAFF TGTGCCAGCACCAACAGGGGATCATCTGAAGCTTTCTTT
. TRBJ1-2 . TRBV28 CASSSPSGTYYGYTF TGTGCCAGCAGCTCCCCCTCCGGGACATACTATGGCTACACCTTC
. TRBJ1-2 . TRBV19 CATSFYGYTF TGTGCCACCTCTTTTTATGGCTACACCTTC
. TRBJ2-3 . TRBV7-6 CASSLGSELPDTQYF TGTGCCAGCAGCTTAGGGAGCGAGCTGCCGGATACGCAGTATTTT
. TRBJ2-1 . TRBV5-1 CASSSTLSGNEQFF TGCGCCAGCAGCTCTACTCTTTCGGGGAATGAGCAGTTCTTC
. TRBJ1-5 . TRBV27 CASSPSFGRLNQPQHF TGTGCCAGCAGTCCTTCCTTCGGGAGACTCAATCAGCCCCAGCATTTT
. TRBJ2-1 . TRBV2 CARGSFSSYNEQFF TGTGCCAGGGGCTCCTTCAGCTCCTACAATGAGCAGTTCTTC
TRBD2 TRBJ2-1 . TRBV9 CASTMTSGSYNEQFF TGTGCCAGCACCATGACTAGCGGGTCATACAATGAGCAGTTCTTC
TRBD1 TRBJ1-3 . TRBV30 CAWGQGDHGNTIYF TGTGCCTGGGGACAGGGGGATCATGGAAACACCATATATTTT
. TRBJ2-2 . TRBV18 CASSPSQGNTGELFF TGTGCCAGCTCACCCTCCCAGGGAAACACCGGGGAGCTGTTTTTT
TRBD1 TRBJ2-4 . TRBV5-1 CASSQTGGDRNIQYF TGCGCCAGCAGTCAAACAGGGGGTGATAGAAACATTCAGTACTTC
. TRBJ2-7 once TRBV7-2 CASSLPGRDYEQYF TGTGCCAGCAGCTTACCCGGCCGGGACTACGAGCAGTACTTC
. TRBJ1-3 . TRBV2 CASNPGRSGNTIYF TGTGCCAGCAACCCCGGGAGGTCTGGAAACACCATATATTTT
. TRBJ2-1 . TRBV5-1 CASTLGNEQFF TGCGCCAGCACCCTCGGCAATGAGCAGTTCTTC
. TRBJ2-3 . TRBV27 CASSLRQSTDTQYF TGTGCCAGCAGTTTACGACAGAGCACAGATACGCAGTATTTT
. TRBJ2-7 . TRBV7-8 CASSDVQYSGQFSYEQYF TGTGCCAGCAGCGACGTTCAATACTCCGGACAGTTTTCGTACGAGCAGTACTTC
. TRBJ2-4 . TRBV30 CAWTEGDIQYF TGTGCCTGGACCGAGGGGGACATTCAGTACTTC
. TRBJ2-2 . TRBV2 CASSEWGDSNTGELFF TGTGCCAGCAGTGAATGGGGGGATTCGAACACCGGGGAGCTGTTTTTT
. TRBJ2-5 . TRBV5-4 CASLAEETQYF TGTGCCAGTCTAGCCGAGGAGACCCAGTACTTC
. TRBJ1-1 . TRBV11-2 CASSLEYRTNTEAFF TGTGCCAGCAGCTTAGAGTACAGGACGAACACTGAAGCTTTCTTT
TRBD1 TRBJ1-1 few TRBV6-5 CASSPGTGWNTEAFF TGTGCCAGCAGTCCCGGGACAGGGTGGAACACTGAAGCTTTCTTT
. TRBJ1-4 once TRBV21-1 CASSKPTAETVEENNEKLFF TGTGCCAGCAGCAAACCAACGGCCGAGACAGTTGAAGAGAATAATGAAAAACTGTTTTTT
. TRBJ1-2 . TRBV4-1 CASSQDMRQGGGYTF TGCGCCAGCAGCCAAGATATGCGCCAGGGTGGTGGCTACACCTTC
. TRBJ2-1 . TRBV4-1 CASSQSNEQFF TGCGCCAGCAGCCAGAGCAATGAGCAGTTCTTC
. TRBJ2-3 . TRBV10-1 CASSAPVTDTQYF TGCGCCAGCAGTGCTCCAGTTACAGATACGCAGTATTTT
. TRBJ2-2 few TRBV7-8 CASNGGGRTGELFF TGTGCCAGCAACGGGGGAGGCCGTACCGGGGAGCTGTTTTTT
. TRBJ2-7 . TRBV18 CASSPRTTYEQYF TGTGCCAGCTCACCACGGACAACCTACGAGCAGTACTTC
. TRBJ2-7 . TRBV19 CASSPYPGYEQYF TGTGCCAGTAGTCCATACCCGGGGTACGAGCAGTACTTC
. TRBJ1-1 . TRBV5-4 CASSLAGRMNTEAFF TGTGCCAGCAGCTTGGCCGGCAGGATGAACACTGAAGCTTTCTTT
TRBD1 TRBJ1-2 . TRBV6-5 CASSSQGAGGYTF TGTGCCAGCAGCTCACAGGGGGCCGGTGGCTACACCTTC
. TRBJ1-5 few TRBV29-1 CSVVLAGGQHF TGCAGCGTTGTGTTGGCGGGGGGCCAGCATTTT
. TRBJ2-7 many TRBV6-6 CASSYSATRGEQYF TGTGCCAGCAGTTACTCTGCCACGCGCGGCGAGCAGTACTTC
. TRBJ1-1 . TRBV10-3 CAISEGGGQSSDEAFF TGTGCCATCAGTGAGGGGGGAGGGCAGAGTAGTGATGAAGCTTTCTTT
TRBD2 TRBJ2-3 . TRBV7-9 CASSSTSGRPSLDTQYF TGTGCCAGCAGCTCCACTAGCGGGAGGCCGTCTCTGGATACGCAGTATTTT
. TRBJ1-6 . TRBV11-2 CATSGSSYNSPLHF TGTGCCACCTCCGGTAGCTCCTATAATTCACCCCTCCACTTT
TRBD1 TRBJ2-7 . TRBV4-2 CASSLGQASYEQYF TGTGCCAGCAGCTTAGGACAGGCCTCCTACGAGCAGTACTTC
. TRBJ1-1 . TRBV14 CASSLRWDTEAFF TGTGCCAGCAGCCTGAGGTGGGACACTGAAGCTTTCTTT
TRBD1 TRBJ2-1 . TRBV28 CASRQPGQGVNEQFF TGTGCCAGCAGACAGCCGGGACAGGGAGTGAATGAGCAGTTCTTC
TRBD2 TRBJ2-1 . TRBV5-4 CASSSVPGLAGGYNEQFF TGTGCCAGCAGCTCGGTACCGGGACTAGCGGGAGGGTACAATGAGCAGTTCTTC
TRBD2 TRBJ2-1 . TRBV13 CASSTDRGRADNEQFF TGTGCCAGCAGCACCGATCGCGGGAGGGCCGATAATGAGCAGTTCTTC
. TRBJ1-1 . TRBV29-1 CSVERQGIAEAFF TGCAGCGTTGAGCGGCAGGGGATCGCTGAAGCTTTCTTT